The 10 T cell receptor beta chains presented below share a single source sample, sequenced in a study of T cell repertoires in cytomegalovirus infection. TCRdb reprocessed the reads via MiXCR and lists one record per CDR3 protein. The table lists 680,000 or so distinct CDR3 sequences, roughly 36% of them singletons, with under 3% in the top ten. Material for sequencing was PBMCs. Receptors were obtained from a human donor in good health (CMV status not recorded). Some clones in this sample may be carry-over from other donors' samples.

With respect to this clonotype: This could be a read error, since a much larger clone is one nucleotide away. The rearrangement joins TRBV7-6 to TRBJ1-2; no clear D. This CDR3 has 13 amino acids. Germline-derived CDR1 and CDR2 are SGHVS and FNYEAQ. CDR3 in amino acids: CASSLSSSDGYNF. CDR3 in DNA: TGTGCCAGCAGCTTATCATCGTCCGATGGCTACAACTTC.

The table lists this clonotype with a few counts. The chain has TRBV6-5 and TRBJ1-5; TRBD1 matches at 8 bases. This CDR3 is 15 amino acids long. After removal of 6 bases from V and 2 bases from J, the junction contained 6 bases not matched to a gene. CDR1 is MNHEY, CDR2 SVGAGI, per germline. The CDR3 region has the DNA TGTGCCAGCAGGTCACAGGGGGTTGGCAATCAGCCCCAGCATTTT. This translates into CASRSQGVGNQPQHF.

The chain recombines TRBV10-3 with TRBJ2-1; D unclear. V shed 3 bases and J shed 2 bases, with 8 bases lying between them. The length of the CDR3 is 14 residues. Germline V gene lookup returns CDR1 ENHRY and CDR2 SYGVKD. This CDR3 reads CAISDRGPYNEQFF. For the CDR3, the DNA is TGTGCCATCAGTGACCGTGGCCCCTACAATGAGCAGTTCTTC.

The chain combines TRBV6-1 with TRBJ1-1; D unresolved. Germline-derived CDR1 and CDR2 are MNHNS and SASEGT. This CDR3 contains 14 residues. The V gene lost 7 bases and the J gene lost 2 bases, with 14 bases spanning the gap. Here the CDR3 reads CASIPKRVNTEAFF. CDR3 nucleotides: TGTGCCAGCATCCCTAAAAGGGTTAACACTGAAGCTTTCTTT.

The sample holds a few counts of this clonotype. The chain carries TRBV6-5 and TRBJ2-1, with a tentative D call TRBD2 (6 bases). The CDR3 contains 15 residues. Trimming took 6 bases from V and 4 from J, leaving 16 bases between them. In germline, CDR1 is MNHEY, CDR2 SVGAGI. CDR3 loop: CASSGASDGYNEQFF. CDR3 DNA sequence: TGTGCCAGCAGCGGGGCTAGCGACGGATACAATGAGCAGTTCTTC.

The V gene is TRBV12-3 or TRBV12-4, the J gene TRBJ2-7; 7 bases match TRBD2. The CDR3 spans 14 residues. V gave up 6 bases and J gave up 0 bases; unmatched junction bases: 5. This CDR3 is CASSREGTSYEQYF. The CDR3, as DNA: TGTGCCAGCAGCAGGGAGGGCACCTCCTACGAGCAGTACTTC.

This clonotype was recorded a few times. CDR3 bases: TGCAGTGCTAGAGCTACGGACAGGGAGAACTACGAGCAGTACTTC. Translated: CSARATDRENYEQYF. This rearrangement joins TRBV20-1 to TRBJ2-7, with 8 bases aligning to TRBD1. This CDR3 region has 15 residues. The germline V gene has CDR1 DFQATT and CDR2 SNEGSKA (reference sequence). Unmatched junction bases numbered 8, after V lost 1 base and J lost 3 bases.

This clonotype occurred many times. The CDR3 sequence: CASNSGMYNEQFF. CDR3 coding DNA: TGTGCCAGCAACAGCGGGATGTACAATGAGCAGTTCTTC. J is TRBJ2-1 and V is TRBV7-2, with 7 bases fitting TRBD2. V shed 7 bases, J shed 4 bases, and the junction held 4 bases outside the gene matches. Germline CDR1 reads SGHTA; CDR2 reads FQGNSA. The CDR3 totals 13 residues.

This clonotype came up a few times. The V gene is TRBV12-3 or TRBV12-4, the J gene TRBJ1-2; maybe TRBD1 (5 bases). The CDR3 loop spans 15 amino acids. Trimming removed 3 bases from V and 5 bases from J, with 16 bases in between. Written as DNA, the CDR3 is TGTGCCAGCAGTTTTGAATACCTAGGGGTTTATGGCTACACCTTC. Amino acids: CASSFEYLGVYGYTF.

This sequence joins TRBV25-1 and TRBJ1-4; D is possibly TRBD1 (5 bases). Germline CDR1 is MGHDK and CDR2 is SYGVNS. V dropped 3 bases and J dropped 4 bases, with 15 bases sitting between them. This CDR3 region has 16 residues. CDR3 in DNA: TGTGCCAGCAGTGACCCCGATCGGGGGGGTAATGAAAAACTGTTTTTT. This codes for CASSDPDRGGNEKLFF.